This TCR beta chain was obtained from a study of shared clonotypes between healthy human individuals. Execution of the assay was at deep level. Sequencing was performed with immunoSEQ multiplex PCR; in TCRdb, only in-frame clones are kept and a portion is missing. The sample yields millions of clones, approximately 94% seen once. Naive CD8 populations comprised CD45RO-negative cells positively selected for CCR7, excluding terminally differentiated effector memory CD45RA+ cells. CDR3 length equals 13 residues. The germline gives CDR1 KGHSH, CDR2 LQKENI. The rearrangement links TRBV18 to TRBJ2-5; TRBD1 agrees at 8 bases. The DNA matches TRBJ2-7 better at its end, which makes the J call doubtful. Sequencing input: naive CD8+ T cells sorted from blood. The clonotype was recovered from a young man in good health. The CDR3 spells CASRTGSAYEQYF. The DNA of the CDR3 is TGTGCCAGCCGGACAGGGTCTGCCTACGAGCAGTACTTC.